This entry lists 22 T cell receptor beta chains sequenced from one sample in a study of T-cell memory formation after mild COVID-19. TCRdb passed the 5' RACE reads through MiXCR, listing each CDR3 protein once. The table has 300,000 to 350,000 distinct CDR3 sequences, 19% seen once. The sample was PBMCs or a T cell subset sorted from them (not recorded which). Source of these receptors: a man aged 18 to 30 who had mild COVID-19 (a few samples of this study predate the infection). Cell type and time point are not known.

The rearrangement joins TRBV12-3 or TRBV12-4 to TRBJ1-5, with 7 nucleotides matching TRBD1. This CDR3 contains 14 residues. J gave up 3 bases and V 5 bases, and 4 bases lay outside the gene matches. The CDR3 nucleotides are TGTGCCAGCAGTCGGACAGGTCCCAATCAGCCCCAGCATTTT. Translating gives CASSRTGPNQPQHF.

This clonotype has only a few counts. CDR3 coding DNA: TGTGCCAGCAGCCCTCAAATCTATTTGAAGAACACTGAAGCTTTCTTT. The encoded protein is CASSPQIYLKNTEAFF. The chain uses TRBV3-1 and TRBJ1-1; D gene unclear. V lost 4 bases and J lost 1, with 16 bases in between. CDR1 and CDR2 from the germline V gene are LGHDT and YNNKEL (reference sequence). The CDR3 contains 16 residues. Using reference TRBV3-1 and TRBJ1-1 for the parts outside the CDR3, the full variable domain is DTAVSQTPKYLVTQMGNDKSIKCEQNLGHDTMYWYKQDSKKFLKIMFSYNNKELIINETVPNRFSPKSPDKAHLNLHINSLELGDSAVYFCASSPQIYLKNTEAFFGQGTRLTVV.

This clonotype was observed a few times. The chain recombines TRBV5-1 with TRBJ2-3; 8 bases fit TRBD1. The ends lost 3 bases at V and 1 base at J; junction bases unmatched: 7. CDR1 and CDR2 (germline): SGHRS, YFSETQ. The CDR3 has 16 amino acids. The CDR3 DNA reads as TGCGCCAGCAGCTCGGGACAGGCGACTGGCACAGATACGCAGTATTTT. This translates into CASSSGQATGTDTQYF.

V and J are TRBV7-3 and TRBJ1-1; tentative D call: TRBD1 (6 bases). There are 16 residues in the CDR3. V shed 0 bases and J shed 4 bases, with 15 bases lying between them. Germline V gene sequence: CDR1 SGHTA, CDR2 FQGTGA. CDR3 in DNA: TGTGCCAGCAGCTTAACGTCGGGTGAAGGGGGCACTGAAGCTTTCTTT. It is translated as CASSLTSGEGGTEAFF.

The chain has TRBV15 and TRBJ1-1; D might be TRBD1 (5 bases). This CDR3 is built from 13 residues. Germline V gives CDR1 LNHNV, CDR2 YYDKDF (reference sequence). Trimming stripped 3 bases from V and 4 bases from J, with 9 bases between. CDR3 coding DNA: TGTGCCACCAGCAGTCGGGGGGGCACTGAAGCTTTCTTT. Protein sequence: CATSSRGGTEAFF.

This clonotype came up many times. This CDR3 is CASSLLGPYNEQFF. The CDR3 nucleotides read TGTGCCAGCAGCTTACTCGGGCCATACAATGAGCAGTTCTTC. The chain has TRBV7-6 and TRBJ2-1, with unresolved D. Trimming took off 2 bases at V and 4 bases at J, with 9 bases between the two ends. CDR3 length equals 14 residues. CDR1 is SGHVS, CDR2 FNYEAQ, per germline.

V is TRBV7-2 and J is TRBJ2-7; D is possibly TRBD2 (7 bases). Trimming left V 5 bases short and J 3 bases short, with 11 bases between. Germline CDR1 reads SGHTA; CDR2 reads FQGNSA. This CDR3 region has 13 residues. CDR3 in DNA: TGTGCCAGCAGCCTGGGGGGGCTCTACGAGCAGTACGTC. Its translation is CASSLGGLYEQYV.

This clonotype was recorded a few times. The V and J genes are TRBV5-1 and TRBJ2-7; D might be TRBD2 (5 bases). The germline V gene encodes CDR1 SGHRS and CDR2 YFSETQ. The germline V and J ends were trimmed by 4 bases and 5 bases, with 7 bases remaining between them. The CDR3 spans 11 residues. CDR3 loop: CASSPGNEQYF. Written as DNA, the CDR3 is TGCGCCAGCAGCCCCGGGAACGAGCAGTACTTC.

This clonotype was seen only a few times. Written as DNA, the CDR3 is TGTGCCAGCAGCAGGGACAGGACTGGCTACACCTTC. It codes for CASSRDRTGYTF. The chain recombines TRBV5-8 with TRBJ1-2, with TRBD1 matching over 8 bases. Germline CDR1 is SGHTS and CDR2 is YDEGEE. The CDR3 has 12 amino acids. Trimming cost V 4 bases and J 7 bases; bases outside gene matches: 3.

This clonotype occurred a few times. This chain uses TRBV7-2 with TRBJ2-7; 9 positions agree with TRBD1. The CDR3 loop spans 16 amino acids. V trimming: 2 bases; J trimming: 2 bases; junction bases outside the gene matches: 7. The germline V gene has CDR1 SGHTA and CDR2 FQGNSA. The DNA of the CDR3 is TGTGCCAGCAGCTTAAGTGGGACAGGGATCCCCTACGAGCAGTACTTC. Its protein is CASSLSGTGIPYEQYF.

This clonotype has only a few counts. The chain uses TRBV7-2 and TRBJ2-3, with no clear D. CDR1 SGHTA and CDR2 FQGNSA come from the germline V gene. V was cut by 2 bases and J by 9 bases, with 12 bases left in between. The CDR3 contains 13 residues. The CDR3 spells CASSLNWPPTQYF. The CDR3 nucleotides are TGTGCCAGCAGCTTAAATTGGCCCCCCACGCAGTATTTT. The variable domain in full, completed from reference TRBV7-2 and TRBJ2-3, reads GAGVSQSPSNKVTEKGKDVELRCDPISGHTALYWYRQSLGQGLEFLIYFQGNSAPDKSGLPSDRFSAERTGGSVSTLTIQRTQQEDSAVYLCASSLNWPPTQYFGPGTRLTVL.

The V call is TRBV11-2, the J call TRBJ1-1, with a possible D match to TRBD1 (5 bases). Per germline, CDR1 SGHAT and CDR2 FQNNGV. The CDR3 is 17 amino acids. V was pared by 0 bases and J by 0 bases, with 14 bases between. The CDR3 sequence: CASSLDGFGQMNTEAFF. In nucleotides, the CDR3 is TGTGCCAGCAGCTTAGATGGATTCGGACAAATGAACACTGAAGCTTTCTTT.

J is TRBJ2-6 and V is TRBV4-2; no reliable D call. With 4 bases removed from V and 5 bases from J, the gap between germline ends came to 12 bases. The length of the CDR3 is 15 residues. Looked up from germline, CDR1 is LGHNA and CDR2 is YNFKEQ. CDR3 coding DNA: TGTGCCAGCAGCCCACAGACGGGTAGGGCCAACGTCCTGACTTTC. Protein sequence: CASSPQTGRANVLTF.

This clonotype showed up just a few times. The chain recombines TRBV5-1 with TRBJ2-2; TRBD1 matches at 9 bases. Germline V CDR1 and CDR2: SGHRS, YFSETQ. CDR3 length: 14 residues. J was trimmed by 6 bases and V by 5 bases; bases with no gene match: 5. This CDR3 reads CASRPGQGSGELFF. The CDR3, as DNA: TGCGCCAGCAGACCGGGACAGGGTTCCGGGGAGCTGTTTTTT.

This clonotype has just a few counts. The chain recombines TRBV20-1 with TRBJ2-1, with unresolved D. The CDR3 runs 13 residues. V was cut by 1 base and J by 3 bases, with 7 bases left in between. Per germline, CDR1 DFQATT and CDR2 SNEGSKA (reference sequence). CDR3 nucleotides: TGCAGTGCTAGAGCGGCGGACTACAATGAGCAGTTCTTC. Translating it yields CSARAADYNEQFF.

This clonotype was counted a few times. The V call is TRBV30, the J call TRBJ1-3; D uncertain. Germline lookup yields CDR1 GTSNPN and CDR2 SVGIG (reference sequence). The CDR3 runs 14 residues. The ends were cut back, 2 bases at V and 0 bases at J, with 8 bases in the middle. This chain's CDR3 is CAWSPPSSGNTIYF. The CDR3 bases are TGTGCCTGGAGTCCTCCCTCCTCTGGAAACACCATATATTTT.

The rearrangement links TRBV12-3 or TRBV12-4 to TRBJ1-3; D gene uncertain. The CDR3 runs to 12 residues. Trimming removed 6 bases at V and 6 bases at J, with 9 bases between. As DNA, the CDR3 is TGTGCCAGCAGCCCTTCCGAAAACACCATATATTTT. Translating gives CASSPSENTIYF.

The DNA for the CDR3 is TGTGCCAGCCCAGGGACAGAGCGCGGGAGCACTGAAGCTTTCTTT. This encodes CASPGTERGSTEAFF. This rearrangement joins TRBV7-9 to TRBJ1-1; 7 positions match TRBD1. V dropped 8 bases and J dropped 4; count of bases not matched to a gene: 13. This CDR3 is 15 amino acids long. Germline V lookup: CDR1 SEHNR, CDR2 FQNEAQ (reference sequence).

This clonotype showed up many times. The V and J genes are TRBV28 and TRBJ1-2; no reliable D call. This CDR3 has 14 residues. The ends were cut back, 8 bases at V and 3 bases at J, with 16 bases in the middle. Germline V lookup: CDR1 MDHEN, CDR2 SYDVKM. CDR3: CASADRTVYYGYTF. CDR3 bases: TGTGCCAGCGCGGACCGGACGGTGTACTATGGCTACACCTTC.

This CDR3 reads CASSVRERVSTDTQYF. CDR3 coding DNA: TGTGCCAGCAGCGTACGGGAGCGGGTTAGCACAGATACGCAGTATTTT. The gene calls are TRBV9 and TRBJ2-3, with a tentative D call TRBD2 (6 bases). The V gene's germline CDR1 is SGDLS and CDR2 YYNGEE. Trimming pared 1 base from V and 0 bases from J, leaving 12 bases between. The CDR3 covers 16 residues.

In its sample, this clonotype was seen a few times. The rearrangement links TRBV5-1 to TRBJ1-1; D is unclear. The germline gives CDR1 SGHRS, CDR2 YFSETQ. V was clipped by 4 bases and J by 0 bases, with 10 bases between them. CDR3 length: 14 amino acids. The CDR3 DNA is TGCGCCAGCAGCCCTGGGGAGGTGAACACTGAAGCTTTCTTT. Translation gives CASSPGEVNTEAFF.

The table lists this clonotype with a few counts. The CDR3 DNA reads as TGTGCCAGCAGCTCGACAGGGGACTATGGCTACACCTTC. Its protein is CASSSTGDYGYTF. V gene TRBV7-2 combines with J gene TRBJ1-2, with 8 bases that match TRBD1. Trimming removed 4 bases from V and 3 bases from J; junction bases left unmatched: 1. Per germline, CDR1 SGHTA and CDR2 FQGNSA. CDR3 size: 13 residues.